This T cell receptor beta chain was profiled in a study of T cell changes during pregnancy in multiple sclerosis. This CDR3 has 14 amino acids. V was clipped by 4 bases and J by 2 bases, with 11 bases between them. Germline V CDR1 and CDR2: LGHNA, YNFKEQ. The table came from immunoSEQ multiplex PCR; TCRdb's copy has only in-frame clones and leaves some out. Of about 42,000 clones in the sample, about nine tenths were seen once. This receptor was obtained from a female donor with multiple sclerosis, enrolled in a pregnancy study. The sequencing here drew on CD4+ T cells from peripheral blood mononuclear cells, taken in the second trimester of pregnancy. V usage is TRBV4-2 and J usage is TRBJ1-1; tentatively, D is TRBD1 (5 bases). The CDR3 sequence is CASSLGGGNTEAFF. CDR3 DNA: TGTGCCAGCAGCCTCGGCGGGGGAAACACTGAAGCTTTCTTT.